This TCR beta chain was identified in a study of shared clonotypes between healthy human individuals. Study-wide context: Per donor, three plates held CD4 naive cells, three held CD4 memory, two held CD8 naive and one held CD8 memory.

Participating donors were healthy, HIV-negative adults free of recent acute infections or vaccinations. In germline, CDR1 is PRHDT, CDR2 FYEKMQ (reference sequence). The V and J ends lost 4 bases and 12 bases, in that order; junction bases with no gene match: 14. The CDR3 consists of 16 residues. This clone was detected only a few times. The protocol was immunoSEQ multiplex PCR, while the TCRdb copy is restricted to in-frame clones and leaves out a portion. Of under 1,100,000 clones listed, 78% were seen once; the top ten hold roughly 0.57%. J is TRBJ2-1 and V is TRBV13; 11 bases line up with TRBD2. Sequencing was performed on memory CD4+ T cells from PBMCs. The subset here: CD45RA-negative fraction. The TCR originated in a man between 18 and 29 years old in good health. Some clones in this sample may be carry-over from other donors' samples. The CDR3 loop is CASSSQTSGTIPVQFF. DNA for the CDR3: TGTGCCAGCAGCTCCCAGACTAGCGGGACTATCCCAGTGCAGTTCTTC.